Listed below are T cell receptor beta chains from one sample, sequenced in a study of pediatric ulcerative colitis. Only in-frame clones appear in the TCRdb table, and some are missing; sequencing was by immunoSEQ multiplex PCR. The sample comprises 50,000 to 65,000 clones, 86% of which are singletons, and roughly 3% rests with the top ten. Sequencing was carried out using blood. The receptors here all came from a boy between 5 and 17 years old with severe ulcerative colitis. Both conserved end residues are part of each CDR3. D genes are given only for firm matches. The size of a clone is reported for some rows only, either as once, few or many, or as a class for expanded clones.

v_gene: TRBV14; j_gene: TRBJ2-1; d_gene: NA; abundance: NA; CDR3nt: TGTGCCAGCAGCCAAGATGGGGGCTTGTCGCAGTTCTTC; CDR3aa: CASSQDGGLSQFF
v_gene: TRBV14; j_gene: TRBJ2-1; d_gene: NA; abundance: NA; CDR3nt: TGTGCCAGCAGCCAACAGGGGAGGGATTACAATGAGCAGTTCTTC; CDR3aa: CASSQQGRDYNEQFF
v_gene: TRBV7-9; j_gene: TRBJ1-1; d_gene: NA; abundance: few; CDR3nt: TGTGCCAGCAGCCCGGGACTTGGTGAAGCTTTCTTT; CDR3aa: CASSPGLGEAFF
v_gene: TRBV25-1; j_gene: TRBJ2-7; d_gene: TRBD2; abundance: NA; CDR3nt: TGTGCCAGCAGTGGTAGCGGGAGAACCCACGAGCAGTACTTC; CDR3aa: CASSGSGRTHEQYF
v_gene: TRBV2; j_gene: TRBJ1-2; d_gene: TRBD1; abundance: NA; CDR3nt: TGTGCCAGCAGTGAAAGGGACAGGGGGTTGGGCATCGATGGCTACACCTTC; CDR3aa: CASSERDRGLGIDGYTF
v_gene: TRBV11-2; j_gene: TRBJ2-7; d_gene: TRBD2; abundance: NA; CDR3nt: TGTGCCAGCAGCTCCTACTACGGCGGGGGAGCCTACGAGCAGTACTTC; CDR3aa: CASSSYYGGGAYEQYF
v_gene: TRBV4-3; j_gene: TRBJ2-1; d_gene: NA; abundance: NA; CDR3nt: TGCGCCAGCAGCCAAGATCTGGGCGGGTATGAGCAGTTCTTC; CDR3aa: CASSQDLGGYEQFF
v_gene: TRBV19; j_gene: TRBJ2-6; d_gene: NA; abundance: few; CDR3nt: TGTGCCAGTAGTATGACCCCGGCAGGGGAGGCCAACGTCCTGACTTTC; CDR3aa: CASSMTPAGEANVLTF
v_gene: TRBV27; j_gene: TRBJ2-7; d_gene: NA; abundance: few; CDR3nt: TGTGCCAGCAGTCCCCGATCAAGCGAGCAGTACTTC; CDR3aa: CASSPRSSEQYF
v_gene: TRBV5-6; j_gene: TRBJ2-2; d_gene: TRBD1; abundance: NA; CDR3nt: TGTGCCAGCAGCCAACAGGGGGGAACCGGGGAGCTGTTTTTT; CDR3aa: CASSQQGGTGELFF
v_gene: TRBV5-8; j_gene: TRBJ1-2; d_gene: NA; abundance: NA; CDR3nt: TGTGCCAGCTCCGGGGTGTGGGGTGGCTACACCTTC; CDR3aa: CASSGVWGGYTF
v_gene: TRBV19; j_gene: TRBJ1-5; d_gene: NA; abundance: NA; CDR3nt: TGTGCCAGTAGCCCCCAAGGCGGCAATCAGCCCCAGCATTTT; CDR3aa: CASSPQGGNQPQHF
v_gene: TRBV5-1; j_gene: TRBJ2-3; d_gene: NA; abundance: NA; CDR3nt: TGCGCCAGCGGTGTATCCCACGTTGGCACAGATACGCAGTATTTT; CDR3aa: CASGVSHVGTDTQYF
v_gene: TRBV7-9; j_gene: TRBJ2-1; d_gene: NA; abundance: NA; CDR3nt: TGTGCCAGCTCCGGACAGCCGTCCTACAATGAGCAGTTCTTC; CDR3aa: CASSGQPSYNEQFF
v_gene: TRBV29-1; j_gene: TRBJ2-7; d_gene: TRBD2; abundance: NA; CDR3nt: TGCAGCGTGAAAACCGGGACTAGCAATTTTTACGAGCAGTACTTC; CDR3aa: CSVKTGTSNFYEQYF
v_gene: TRBV5-5; j_gene: TRBJ2-5; d_gene: NA; abundance: NA; CDR3nt: TGTGCCAGCAGCCCCTCCCTCGTGCGCGGCCGAGAGACCCAGTACTTC; CDR3aa: CASSPSLVRGRETQYF
v_gene: TRBV6-1; j_gene: TRBJ2-7; d_gene: TRBD1; abundance: NA; CDR3nt: TGTGCCAGCAGGGTGGGACAGTCTCTGGCCTACGAGCAGTACTTC; CDR3aa: CASRVGQSLAYEQYF
v_gene: TRBV25-1; j_gene: TRBJ1-2; d_gene: TRBD1; abundance: few; CDR3nt: TGTGCCAGCAGTGAGACAGGGACGAGCTATGGCTACACCTTC; CDR3aa: CASSETGTSYGYTF
v_gene: TRBV30; j_gene: TRBJ2-5; d_gene: NA; abundance: NA; CDR3nt: TGTGCCTGGAGTGGAGATGCTTTCCAAGAGACCCAGTACTTC; CDR3aa: CAWSGDAFQETQYF
v_gene: TRBV19; j_gene: TRBJ2-1; d_gene: NA; abundance: NA; CDR3nt: TGTGCCAGTAGTAGCAAGGGACCGTACAATGAGCAGTTCTTC; CDR3aa: CASSSKGPYNEQFF
v_gene: TRBV6-5; j_gene: TRBJ2-7; d_gene: TRBD2; abundance: NA; CDR3nt: TGTGCCAGCAGTTACCCAGCGGGAGGGGCAGGGAACGAGCAGTACTTC; CDR3aa: CASSYPAGGAGNEQYF
v_gene: TRBV30; j_gene: TRBJ2-7; d_gene: TRBD1; abundance: NA; CDR3nt: TGTGCCTGGGGTACAGGGGTTTTGAGGGAGCAGTACTTC; CDR3aa: CAWGTGVLREQYF
v_gene: TRBV15; j_gene: TRBJ2-5; d_gene: NA; abundance: NA; CDR3nt: TGTGCCACCAGCAGAGGGGGGTTGGAGACCCAGTACTTC; CDR3aa: CATSRGGLETQYF
v_gene: TRBV2; j_gene: TRBJ1-4; d_gene: NA; abundance: NA; CDR3nt: TGTGCCAGCAGTGATGGTACGGGGATGTGGGATGAAAAACTGTTTTTT; CDR3aa: CASSDGTGMWDEKLFF
v_gene: TRBV7-3; j_gene: TRBJ2-2; d_gene: TRBD2; abundance: NA; CDR3nt: TGTGCCAGCAGCTTGGAGAGACTAGCGGGCACCGGGGAGCTGTTTTTT; CDR3aa: CASSLERLAGTGELFF